These 18 T cell receptor beta chains originate from one sample sequenced in a study of shared clonotypes between healthy human individuals. Method: immunoSEQ multiplex PCR; TCRdb's copy keeps in-frame clones and lacks some. This table holds over a million clones, 95% to 97% found once. Sequenced input: naive CD4+ T cells sorted from blood. As to subset: CD45RA+ positively selected. The receptor set was obtained from a man under 40 in good health.

The chain couples TRBV6-1 to TRBJ2-5; D tentatively reads TRBD1 or TRBD2 (5 bases each). V was cut by 6 bases and J by 5 bases, with 16 bases left in between. Looked up from germline, CDR1 is MNHNS and CDR2 is SASEGT. The CDR3 is 14 residues long. The DNA of the CDR3 is TGTGCCAGCAGGCCGGGACGGCTGACGGAGACCCAGTACTTC. Residues: CASRPGRLTETQYF.

This chain links TRBV25-1 with TRBJ2-5, with D possibly being TRBD2 (5 bases). This CDR3 is 14 amino acids long. V was trimmed by 0 bases and J by 2 bases, leaving 7 bases between them. CDR1 MGHDK and CDR2 SYGVNS come from the germline V gene. The CDR3 protein is CASSEYRRQETQYF. DNA of the CDR3: TGTGCCAGCAGTGAATATCGGAGGCAAGAGACCCAGTACTTC.

This clone was picked up one time. Other DNA sequences in the sample encode the same CDR3. The chain recombines TRBV29-1 with TRBJ2-7; D not certain. There are 10 residues in the CDR3. Germline V lookup: CDR1 SQVTM, CDR2 ANQGSEA. Trimming took 5 bases from V and 3 from J, leaving 5 bases between them. CDR3 region: CSVRNYEQYF. The CDR3 DNA is TGCAGCGTTCGTAACTACGAGCAGTACTTC.

Notes on this clone: The same CDR3 is also encoded by other DNA sequences in this sample. The V gene is TRBV27, the J gene TRBJ1-5; 7 nucleotides match TRBD1. V shed 5 bases, J shed 0 bases, and the junction held 7 bases outside the gene matches. This CDR3 is 16 amino acids long. Germline CDR1 MNHEY, CDR2 SMNVEV (reference sequence). For the CDR3, the DNA is TGTGCCAGCAGTCCCCGACAGGGACCTAGCAATCAGCCCCAGCATTTT. It encodes CASSPRQGPSNQPQHF.

The table lists this clone with a count of one. The rearrangement links TRBV7-2 to TRBJ1-5; D possibly corresponds to TRBD1 (6 bases). The CDR3 totals 13 residues. Germline-derived CDR1 and CDR2 are SGHTA and FQGNSA. V gave up 5 bases and J gave up 9 bases, with 14 bases separating them. In DNA, the CDR3 is TGTGCCAGCAGCACGGGGGGGGGCGGGCCCCAGCATTTT. Encoded protein: CASSTGGGGPQHF. Complete variable domain (other parts from reference TRBV7-2 and TRBJ1-5): GAGVSQSPSNKVTEKGKDVELRCDPISGHTALYWYRQSLGQGLEFLIYFQGNSAPDKSGLPSDRFSAERTGGSVSTLTIQRTQQEDSAVYLCASSTGGGGPQHFGDGTRLSIL.

This chain joins TRBV9 and TRBJ2-7, with D perhaps matching TRBD2 (5 bases). V dropped 0 bases and J dropped 9 bases, with 16 bases sitting between them. This CDR3 region has 14 residues. Looked up from germline, CDR1 is SGDLS and CDR2 is YYNGEE. The CDR3 coding sequence is TGTGCCAGCAGCGTAGAAAGCGGTCCAAGGGTGCAGTACTTC. The encoded protein is CASSVESGPRVQYF.

The count of this clone is one. This rearrangement joins TRBV5-1 to TRBJ2-1; tentative D call: TRBD2 (5 bases). The CDR3 has 14 amino acids. The V gene's germline CDR1 is SGHRS and CDR2 YFSETQ. V was clipped by 1 base and J by 9 bases, with 14 bases between them. The CDR3 here is CASSLLEGGGEQFF. CDR3 DNA: TGCGCCAGCAGCTTGCTCGAGGGTGGTGGTGAGCAGTTCTTC.

V is TRBV10-1 and J is TRBJ2-5; D is possibly TRBD2 (6 bases). Germline assignment: CDR1 WNHNN and CDR2 SYGVQD (reference sequence). This CDR3 has 14 residues. Trimming stripped 3 bases from V and 7 bases from J, with 15 bases between. The CDR3 loop reads CASSERGLEGTQYF. The CDR3 DNA follows: TGCGCCAGCAGTGAACGGGGTCTGGAGGGGACCCAGTACTTC.

V gene TRBV7-2 combines with J gene TRBJ2-1; 10 bases fit TRBD2. CDR1 is SGHTA, CDR2 FQGNSA, per germline. There are 15 residues in the CDR3. The trim removed 0 bases at V and 8 bases at J, leaving 4 bases unmatched. The CDR3 sequence is CASSLAAGGVDEQFF. The CDR3 DNA is TGTGCCAGCAGCTTAGCAGCGGGAGGGGTAGATGAGCAGTTCTTC.

The chain is built from TRBV6-1 and TRBJ2-7, with D possibly TRBD1 on 5 matching bases. Trimming shortened V by 0 bases and J by 6 bases, and 15 bases separated the two germline ends. CDR3 length: 15 amino acids. From germline, CDR1 is MNHNS and CDR2 SASEGT. CDR3 bases: TGTGCCAGCAGTGAAGCTGGGGCGTCTCAGCGCGAGCAGTACTTC. This codes for CASSEAGASQREQYF.

Note on this clone: Other DNA sequences within the sample encode an identical CDR3. The gene calls are TRBV5-1 and TRBJ2-1; D is perhaps TRBD1 or TRBD2 (5 bases each). Germline-derived CDR1 and CDR2 are SGHRS and YFSETQ. The CDR3 loop spans 15 amino acids. V was clipped by 2 bases and J by 1 base, with 10 bases between them. The CDR3 is CASSLGTGSYNEQFF. The CDR3 coding sequence is TGCGCCAGCAGCTTAGGGACCGGTTCCTACAATGAGCAGTTCTTC. Combining the CDR3 with reference TRBV5-1 and TRBJ2-1 gives the whole variable domain KAGVTQTPRYLIKTRGQQVTLSCSPISGHRSVSWYQQTPGQGLQFLFEYFSETQRNKGNFPGRFSGRQFSNSRSEMNVSTLELGDSALYLCASSLGTGSYNEQFFGPGTRLTVL.

The rearrangement uses TRBV11-2 and TRBJ1-2; tentatively, D is TRBD1 (6 bases). Trimming removed 5 bases from V and 3 bases from J, with 19 bases in between. The CDR3 is 16 amino acids. In germline, CDR1 is SGHAT, CDR2 FQNNGV. CDR3 DNA: TGTGCCAGCAGCCACCTTAAGGGGGAATGGGACTATGGCTACACCTTC. It specifies CASSHLKGEWDYGYTF.

This rearrangement joins TRBV28 to TRBJ2-1; 14 nucleotides match TRBD2. The CDR3 runs to 16 residues. J was trimmed by 7 bases and V by 4 bases; bases with no gene match: 6. Per the germline V gene, CDR1 is MDHEN and CDR2 is SYDVKM. In DNA, the CDR3 is TGTGCCAGCAGTTCCCCGGGACTAGCGGGAGCTAATGAGCAGTTCTTC. It translates to CASSSPGLAGANEQFF.

On this clone itself: The sample carries other DNA sequences with the same CDR3. The chain has TRBV7-9 and TRBJ2-1; 9 bases agree with TRBD2. Germline V gene sequence: CDR1 SEHNR, CDR2 FQNEAQ (reference sequence). The CDR3 is 15 amino acids. V gave up 5 bases and J gave up 1 base; unmatched junction bases: 3. The CDR3 nucleotides are TGTGCCAGCAGCACGAGCGGGAGGTCCTACAATGAGCAGTTCTTC. Its translation: CASSTSGRSYNEQFF.

This clone was detected only a few times. This rearrangement joins TRBV2 to TRBJ2-7, with TRBD1 matching 8 bases. Germline V gene data show CDR1 as SNHLY and CDR2 as FYNNEI. The CDR3 is made up of 13 amino acids. The junction had 7 bases not matched to a gene; V was cut back by 6 bases and J by 6 bases. This chain's CDR3 is CASRFLTGAEQYF. CDR3 DNA: TGTGCCAGCAGGTTTTTGACAGGGGCCGAGCAGTACTTC.

The rearrangement uses TRBV28 and TRBJ2-5; D remains unclear. Germline values: CDR1 MDHEN, CDR2 SYDVKM. The CDR3 totals 15 residues. The germline V and J ends were trimmed by 4 bases and 3 bases, with 15 bases remaining between them. The CDR3 bases are TGTGCCAGCAGTTCGACCCCGGCCGCTAAAGAGACCCAGTACTTC. Translated, it gives CASSSTPAAKETQYF. Full variable domain (rest looked up from reference TRBV28 and TRBJ2-5): DVKVTQSSRYLVKRTGEKVFLECVQDMDHENMFWYRQDPGLGLRLIYFSYDVKMKEKGDIPEGYSVSREKKERFSLILESASTNQTSMYLCASSSTPAAKETQYFGPGTRLLVL.

J is TRBJ2-1 and V is TRBV28; 9 bases match TRBD2. CDR3 length: 15 amino acids. Germline CDR1 reads MDHEN; CDR2 reads SYDVKM. The V segment lost 5 bases and the J segment 6 bases; nucleotides outside the gene matches: 8. The CDR3, as DNA: TGTGCCAGCAGTCCTCCGGGACTAGCTCTCAATGAGCAGTTCTTC. Amino acids: CASSPPGLALNEQFF. The full variable domain, with the rest looked up from reference TRBV28 and TRBJ2-1, is DVKVTQSSRYLVKRTGEKVFLECVQDMDHENMFWYRQDPGLGLRLIYFSYDVKMKEKGDIPEGYSVSREKKERFSLILESASTNQTSMYLCASSPPGLALNEQFFGPGTRLTVL.

CDR3 nucleotide sequence: TGTGCCAGCAGTGACCCACTGGAAGGACAGGGGGCCTACAATGAGCAGTTCTTC. Protein sequence: CASSDPLEGQGAYNEQFF. This chain uses TRBV25-1 with TRBJ2-1; 10 bases match TRBD1. The CDR3 is 18 amino acids. Germline V gene data show CDR1 as MGHDK and CDR2 as SYGVNS. Germline trimming cut 3 bases from V and 2 bases from J; bases unmatched to any gene: 10. Looking up the rest from reference TRBV25-1 and TRBJ2-1 gives the full variable domain: EADIYQTPRYLVIGTGKKITLECSQTMGHDKMYWYQQDPGMELHLIHYSYGVNSTEKGDLSSESTVSRIRTEHFPLTLESARPSHTSQYLCASSDPLEGQGAYNEQFFGPGTRLTVL.